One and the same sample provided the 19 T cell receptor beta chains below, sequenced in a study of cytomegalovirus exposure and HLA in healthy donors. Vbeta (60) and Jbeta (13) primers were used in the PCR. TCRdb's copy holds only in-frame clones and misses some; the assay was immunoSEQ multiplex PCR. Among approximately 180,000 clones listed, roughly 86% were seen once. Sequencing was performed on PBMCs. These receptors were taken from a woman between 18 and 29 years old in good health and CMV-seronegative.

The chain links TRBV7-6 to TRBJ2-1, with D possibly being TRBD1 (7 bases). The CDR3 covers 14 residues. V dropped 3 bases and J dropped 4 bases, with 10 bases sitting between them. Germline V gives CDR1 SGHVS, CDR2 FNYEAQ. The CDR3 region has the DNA TGTGCCAGCAGCTTGCGGGACAGTTACAATGAGCAGTTCTTC. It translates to CASSLRDSYNEQFF.

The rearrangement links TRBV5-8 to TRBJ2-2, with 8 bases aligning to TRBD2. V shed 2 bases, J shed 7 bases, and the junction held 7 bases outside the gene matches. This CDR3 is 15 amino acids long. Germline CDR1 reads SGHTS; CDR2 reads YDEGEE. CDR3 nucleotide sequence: TGTGCCAGCAGCTTCAGCGGGAGTTTTGGCGGGGAGCTGTTTTTT. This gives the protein CASSFSGSFGGELFF.

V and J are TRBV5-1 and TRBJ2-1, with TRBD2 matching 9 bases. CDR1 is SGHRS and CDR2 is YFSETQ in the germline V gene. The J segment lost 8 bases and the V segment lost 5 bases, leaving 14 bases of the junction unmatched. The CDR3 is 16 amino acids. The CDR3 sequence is CASRPRGAGGGDEQFF. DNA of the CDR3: TGCGCCAGCAGGCCCCGGGGAGCGGGGGGCGGCGATGAGCAGTTCTTC.

CDR3 in amino acids: CASSIGGGRETQYF. CDR3 DNA sequence: TGTGCCAGTAGTATAGGGGGGGGAAGGGAGACCCAGTACTTC. The chain couples TRBV19 to TRBJ2-5; TRBD2 agrees at 7 bases. Germline loops: CDR1 LNHDA, CDR2 SQIVND (reference sequence). The CDR3 is 14 residues long. Losses at the gene ends were 1 base for V and 5 bases for J; bases not matched to a gene: 4.

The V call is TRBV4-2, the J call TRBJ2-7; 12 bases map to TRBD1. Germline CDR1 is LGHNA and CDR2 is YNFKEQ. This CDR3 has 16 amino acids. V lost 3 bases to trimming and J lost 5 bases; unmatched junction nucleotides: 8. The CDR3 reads CASSQTEGDRGHEQYF. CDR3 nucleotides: TGTGCCAGCAGCCAGACCGAGGGGGACAGGGGGCACGAGCAGTACTTC.

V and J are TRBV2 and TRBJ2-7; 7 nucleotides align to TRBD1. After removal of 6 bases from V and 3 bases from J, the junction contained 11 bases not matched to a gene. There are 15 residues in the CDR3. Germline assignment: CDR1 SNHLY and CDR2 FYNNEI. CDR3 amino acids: CASRGLGQAVYEQYF. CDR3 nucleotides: TGTGCCAGCAGGGGGCTAGGACAGGCCGTCTACGAGCAGTACTTC.

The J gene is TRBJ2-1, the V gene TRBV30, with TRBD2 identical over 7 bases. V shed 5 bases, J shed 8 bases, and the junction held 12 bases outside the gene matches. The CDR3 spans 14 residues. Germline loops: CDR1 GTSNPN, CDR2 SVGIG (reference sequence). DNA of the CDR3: TGTGCCTGGGGGATCCCGGGAGGTAACTATGAGCAGTTCTTC. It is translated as CAWGIPGGNYEQFF.

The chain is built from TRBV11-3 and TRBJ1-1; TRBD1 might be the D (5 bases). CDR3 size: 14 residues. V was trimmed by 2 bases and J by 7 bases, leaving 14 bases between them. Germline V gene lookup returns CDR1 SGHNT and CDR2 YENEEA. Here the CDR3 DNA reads TGTGCCAGCAGCTTAAATCTCAGGGCTGGTGAAGCTTTCTTT. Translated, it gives CASSLNLRAGEAFF.

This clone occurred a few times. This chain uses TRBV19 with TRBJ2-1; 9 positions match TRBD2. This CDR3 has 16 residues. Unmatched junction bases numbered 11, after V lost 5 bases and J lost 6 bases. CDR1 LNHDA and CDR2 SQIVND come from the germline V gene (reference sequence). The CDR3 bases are TGTGCCAGTAGTGTGTCGAGCGGGAGGTCGGGCAATGAGCAGTTCTTC. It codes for CASSVSSGRSGNEQFF. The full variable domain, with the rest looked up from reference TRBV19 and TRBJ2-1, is DGGITQSPKYLFRKEGQNVTLSCEQNLNHDAMYWYRQDPGQGLRLIYYSQIVNDFQKGDIAEGYSVSREKKESFPLTVTSAQKNPTAFYLCASSVSSGRSGNEQFFGPGTRLTVL.

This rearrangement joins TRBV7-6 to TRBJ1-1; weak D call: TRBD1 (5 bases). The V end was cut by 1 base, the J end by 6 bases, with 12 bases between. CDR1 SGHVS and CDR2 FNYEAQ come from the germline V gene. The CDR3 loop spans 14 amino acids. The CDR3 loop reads CASSLVRGGAEAFF. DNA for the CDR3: TGTGCCAGCAGCTTAGTGAGGGGAGGGGCTGAAGCTTTCTTT.

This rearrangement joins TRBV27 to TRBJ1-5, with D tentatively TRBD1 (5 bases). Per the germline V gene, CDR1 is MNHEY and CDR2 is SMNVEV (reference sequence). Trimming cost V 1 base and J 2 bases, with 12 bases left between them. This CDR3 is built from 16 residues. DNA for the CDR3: TGTGCCAGCAGTTTATTGGCGGGGACGGGCAATCAGCCCCAGCATTTT. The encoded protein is CASSLLAGTGNQPQHF.

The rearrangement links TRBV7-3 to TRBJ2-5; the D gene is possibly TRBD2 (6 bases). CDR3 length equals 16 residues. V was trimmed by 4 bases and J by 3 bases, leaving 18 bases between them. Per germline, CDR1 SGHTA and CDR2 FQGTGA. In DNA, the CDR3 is TGTGCCAGCAGCTCGACCCCGGCGGGGACGAAAGAGACCCAGTACTTC. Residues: CASSSTPAGTKETQYF.

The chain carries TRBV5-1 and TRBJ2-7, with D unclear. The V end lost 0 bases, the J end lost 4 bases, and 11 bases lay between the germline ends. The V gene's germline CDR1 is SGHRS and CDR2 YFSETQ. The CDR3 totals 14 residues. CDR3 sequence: CASSLVASSYEQYF. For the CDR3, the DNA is TGCGCCAGCAGCTTGGTTGCTAGTTCGTACGAGCAGTACTTC.

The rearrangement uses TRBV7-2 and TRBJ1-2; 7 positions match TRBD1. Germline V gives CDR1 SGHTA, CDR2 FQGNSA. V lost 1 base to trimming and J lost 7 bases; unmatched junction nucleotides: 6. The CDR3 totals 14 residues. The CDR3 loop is CASSLDRGRVGYTF. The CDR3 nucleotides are TGTGCCAGCAGCTTAGATAGGGGGCGGGTTGGCTACACCTTC.

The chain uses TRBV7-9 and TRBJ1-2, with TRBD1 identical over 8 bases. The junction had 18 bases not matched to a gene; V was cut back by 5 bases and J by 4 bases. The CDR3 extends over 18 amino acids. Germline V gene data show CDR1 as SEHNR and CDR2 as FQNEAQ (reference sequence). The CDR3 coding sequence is TGTGCCAGCAGCCAAAAACGGGGACAGGCGTCTACCTTCTATGGCTACACCTTC. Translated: CASSQKRGQASTFYGYTF.

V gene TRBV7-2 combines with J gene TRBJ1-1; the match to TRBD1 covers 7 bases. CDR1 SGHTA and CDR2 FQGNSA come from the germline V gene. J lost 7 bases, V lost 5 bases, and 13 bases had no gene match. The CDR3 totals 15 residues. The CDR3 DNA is TGTGCCAGCAGCCTTCCGGGACAGCTAAGCTATGAAGCTTTCTTT. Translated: CASSLPGQLSYEAFF.

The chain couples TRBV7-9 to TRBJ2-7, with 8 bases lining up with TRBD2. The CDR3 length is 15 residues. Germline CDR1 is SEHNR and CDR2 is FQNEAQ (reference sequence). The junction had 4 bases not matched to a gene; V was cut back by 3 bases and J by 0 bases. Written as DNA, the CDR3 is TGTGCCAGCAGCTTCGCCGGGACTAGCTCCTACGAGCAGTACTTC. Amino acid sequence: CASSFAGTSSYEQYF.

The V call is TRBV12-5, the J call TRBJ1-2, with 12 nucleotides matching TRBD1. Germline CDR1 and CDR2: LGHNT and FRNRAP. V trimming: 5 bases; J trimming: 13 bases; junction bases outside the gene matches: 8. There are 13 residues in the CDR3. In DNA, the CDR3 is TGTGCTAGTGGTGCCTCGGGACAGGGGGCTTGCACCTTC. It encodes CASGASGQGACTF.

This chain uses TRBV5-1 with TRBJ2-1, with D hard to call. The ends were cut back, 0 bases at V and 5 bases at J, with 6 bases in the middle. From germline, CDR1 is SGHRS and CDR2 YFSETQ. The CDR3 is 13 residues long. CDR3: CASSLGADNEQFF. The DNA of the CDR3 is TGCGCCAGCAGCTTGGGCGCTGACAATGAGCAGTTCTTC. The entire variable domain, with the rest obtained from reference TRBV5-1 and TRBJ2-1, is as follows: KAGVTQTPRYLIKTRGQQVTLSCSPISGHRSVSWYQQTPGQGLQFLFEYFSETQRNKGNFPGRFSGRQFSNSRSEMNVSTLELGDSALYLCASSLGADNEQFFGPGTRLTVL.